Below, one T cell receptor (beta chain) is given with its context. The antigen remains undetermined. V shed 6 bases and J 4 bases; nucleotides not matched to a gene: 7. The CDR3 loop spans 15 amino acids. CDR1 is MNHNS, CDR2 SASEGT, per germline. The data were produced by immunoSEQ multiplex PCR, yet TCRdb's version contains in-frame clones alone and is incomplete. The sample contains 30,000 or so clones, none occurring once; about 4.3% lies in the top ten. These data come from a study of T cells after posttransplantation cyclophosphamide. General study findings and limits: Donor CD8+ memory clones often dominated recipient blood repertoires at later times.

The related graft donor's blood sample was taken on the day of bone marrow donation. Material for sequencing was PBMCs. The rearrangement links TRBV6-1 to TRBJ1-5, with TRBD1 identical over 9 bases. The receptor comes from a woman in her thirties in good health and a related stem cell transplant donor. CDR3 in DNA: TGTGCCAGCAGACAGGGGGCCCCTCCGAATCAGCCCCAGCATTTT. Protein: CASRQGAPPNQPQHF.